The present T cell receptor (beta chain) was sequenced within a study of early T cells in non-severe SARS-CoV-2 infection. Overall study: Bulk RNA from unsorted whole blood was sequenced; chains were unpaired.

Trimming left V 8 bases short and J 6 bases short, with 11 bases between. There are 11 residues in the CDR3. From germline, CDR1 is MGHDK and CDR2 SYGVNS. MiXCR, applied by TCRdb to the 5' RACE reads, yields one record per CDR3 protein. The profile shows 55,000 to 65,000 distinct CDR3 sequences, roughly 15% of them singletons. The clonotype was recovered from an adult who was a healthcare worker with PCR-confirmed SARS-CoV-2 infection or an uninfected control (not recorded which). The chain joins TRBV25-1 to TRBJ2-7; D call uncertain. The sequences come from whole blood, collected at baseline. CDR3 residues: CASSYGGEQYF. CDR3 in DNA: TGTGCCAGCTCGTACGGCGGCGAGCAGTACTTC.